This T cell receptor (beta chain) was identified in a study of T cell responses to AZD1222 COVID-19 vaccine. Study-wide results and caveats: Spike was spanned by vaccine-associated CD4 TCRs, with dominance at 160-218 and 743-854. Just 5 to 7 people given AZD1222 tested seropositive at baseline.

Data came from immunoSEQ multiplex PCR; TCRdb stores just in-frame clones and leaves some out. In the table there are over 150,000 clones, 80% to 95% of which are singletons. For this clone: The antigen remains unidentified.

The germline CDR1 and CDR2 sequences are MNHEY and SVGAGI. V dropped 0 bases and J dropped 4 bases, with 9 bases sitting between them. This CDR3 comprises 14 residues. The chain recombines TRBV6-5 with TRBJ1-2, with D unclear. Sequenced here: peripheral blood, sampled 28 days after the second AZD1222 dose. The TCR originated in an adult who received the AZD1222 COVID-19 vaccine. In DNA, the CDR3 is TGTGCCAGCAGTTACTCGACCAGATTCTATGGCTACACCTTC. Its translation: CASSYSTRFYGYTF.